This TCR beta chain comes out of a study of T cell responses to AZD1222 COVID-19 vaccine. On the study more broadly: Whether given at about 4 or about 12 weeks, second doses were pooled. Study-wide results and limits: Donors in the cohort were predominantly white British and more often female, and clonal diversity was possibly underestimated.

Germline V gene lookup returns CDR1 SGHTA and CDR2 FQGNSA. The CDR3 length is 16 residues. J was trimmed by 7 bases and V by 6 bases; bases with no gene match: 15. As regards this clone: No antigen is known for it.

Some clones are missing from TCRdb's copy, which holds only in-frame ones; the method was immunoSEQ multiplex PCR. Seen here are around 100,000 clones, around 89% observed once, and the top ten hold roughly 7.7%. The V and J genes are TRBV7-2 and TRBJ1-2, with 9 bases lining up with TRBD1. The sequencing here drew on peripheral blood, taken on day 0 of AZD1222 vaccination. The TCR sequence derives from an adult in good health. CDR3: CASRDPGTGILLGYTF. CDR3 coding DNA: TGTGCCAGCAGGGACCCCGGGACAGGGATACTTCTTGGCTACACCTTC.